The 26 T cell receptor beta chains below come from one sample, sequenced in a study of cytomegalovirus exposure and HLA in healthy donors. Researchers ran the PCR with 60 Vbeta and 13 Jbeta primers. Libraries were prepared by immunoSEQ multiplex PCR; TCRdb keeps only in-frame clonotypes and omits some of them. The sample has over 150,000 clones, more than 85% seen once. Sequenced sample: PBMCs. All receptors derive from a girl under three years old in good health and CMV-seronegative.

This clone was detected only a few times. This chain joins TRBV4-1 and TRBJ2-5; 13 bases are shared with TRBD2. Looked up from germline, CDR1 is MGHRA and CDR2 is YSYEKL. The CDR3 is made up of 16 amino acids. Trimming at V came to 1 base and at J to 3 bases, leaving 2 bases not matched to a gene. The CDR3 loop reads CASSQGGTSGKETQYF. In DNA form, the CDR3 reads TGCGCCAGCAGCCAAGGCGGGACTAGCGGGAAAGAGACCCAGTACTTC.

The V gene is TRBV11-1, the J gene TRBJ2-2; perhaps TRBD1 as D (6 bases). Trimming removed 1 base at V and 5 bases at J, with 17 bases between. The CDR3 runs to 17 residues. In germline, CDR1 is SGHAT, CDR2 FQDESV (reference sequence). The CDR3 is CASSLDQDSLRTGELFF. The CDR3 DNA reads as TGTGCCAGCAGCTTAGACCAGGACAGCCTGAGGACCGGGGAGCTGTTTTTT.

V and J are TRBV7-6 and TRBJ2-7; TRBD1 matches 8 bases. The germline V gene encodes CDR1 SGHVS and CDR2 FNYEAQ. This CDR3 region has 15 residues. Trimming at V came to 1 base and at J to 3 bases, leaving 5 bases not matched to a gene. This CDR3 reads CASSLGQGRFYEQYF. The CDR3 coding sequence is TGTGCCAGCAGCTTAGGACAGGGGCGTTTCTACGAGCAGTACTTC.

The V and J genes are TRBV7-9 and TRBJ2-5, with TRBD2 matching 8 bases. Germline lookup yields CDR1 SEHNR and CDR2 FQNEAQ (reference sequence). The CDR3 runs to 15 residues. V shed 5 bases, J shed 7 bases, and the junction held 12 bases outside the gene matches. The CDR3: CASSPTSGGSGTQYF. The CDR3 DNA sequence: TGTGCCAGCAGCCCCACGAGCGGGGGTTCGGGGACCCAGTACTTC.

The CDR3 loop is CAWSEPGQGLNQPQHF. The CDR3 bases are TGTGCCTGGAGTGAGCCGGGACAGGGGCTAAATCAGCCCCAGCATTTT. The rearrangement uses TRBV30 and TRBJ1-5; TRBD1 matches 10 bases. Germline CDR1 is GTSNPN and CDR2 is SVGIG (reference sequence). This CDR3 has 16 amino acids. Trimming cost V 1 base and J 4 bases; bases outside gene matches: 7.

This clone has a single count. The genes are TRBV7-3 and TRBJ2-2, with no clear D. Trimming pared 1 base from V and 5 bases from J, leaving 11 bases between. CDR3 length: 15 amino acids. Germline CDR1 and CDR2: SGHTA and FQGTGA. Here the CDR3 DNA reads TGTGCCAGCAGCTTAAAAGGAGAAACAACCGGGGAGCTGTTTTTT. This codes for CASSLKGETTGELFF.

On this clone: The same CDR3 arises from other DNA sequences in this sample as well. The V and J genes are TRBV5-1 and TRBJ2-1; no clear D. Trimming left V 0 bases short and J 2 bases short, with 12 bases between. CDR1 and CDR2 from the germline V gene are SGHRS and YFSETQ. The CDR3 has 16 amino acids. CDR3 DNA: TGCGCCAGCAGCTTGGGATCCGGGTCGGCCTACAATGAGCAGTTCTTC. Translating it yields CASSLGSGSAYNEQFF.

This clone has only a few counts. The CDR3 coding sequence is TGTGCCAGTGGGACTGGGTACCTGACCTACAATGAGCAGTTCTTC. This codes for CASGTGYLTYNEQFF. V gene TRBV19 combines with J gene TRBJ2-1, with D tentatively TRBD2 (6 bases). The V end lost 8 bases, the J end lost 2 bases, and 16 bases lay between the germline ends. Germline V gene sequence: CDR1 LNHDA, CDR2 SQIVND (reference sequence). CDR3 length: 15 amino acids. The whole variable domain, remainder taken from reference TRBV19 and TRBJ2-1, is DGGITQSPKYLFRKEGQNVTLSCEQNLNHDAMYWYRQDPGQGLRLIYYSQIVNDFQKGDIAEGYSVSREKKESFPLTVTSAQKNPTAFYLCASGTGYLTYNEQFFGPGTRLTVL.

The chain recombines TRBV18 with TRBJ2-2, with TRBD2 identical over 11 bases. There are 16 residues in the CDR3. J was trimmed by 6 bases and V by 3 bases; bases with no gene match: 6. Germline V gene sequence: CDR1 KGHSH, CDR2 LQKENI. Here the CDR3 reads CASSPLTSGMAGELFF. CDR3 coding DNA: TGTGCCAGCTCACCTTTGACTAGCGGGATGGCCGGGGAGCTGTTTTTT. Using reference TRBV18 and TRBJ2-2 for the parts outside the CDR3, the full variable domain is NAGVMQNPRHLVRRRGQEARLRCSPMKGHSHVYWYRQLPEEGLKFMVYLQKENIIDESGMPKERFSAEFPKEGPSILRIQQVVRGDSAAYFCASSPLTSGMAGELFFGEGSRLTVL.

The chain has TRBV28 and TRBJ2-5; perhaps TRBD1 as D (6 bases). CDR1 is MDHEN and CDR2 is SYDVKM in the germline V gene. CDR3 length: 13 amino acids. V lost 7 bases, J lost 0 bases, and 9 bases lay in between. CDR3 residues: CASNGQYQETQYF. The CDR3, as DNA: TGTGCCAGCAATGGACAGTACCAAGAGACCCAGTACTTC. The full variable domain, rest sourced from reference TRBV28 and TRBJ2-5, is DVKVTQSSRYLVKRTGEKVFLECVQDMDHENMFWYRQDPGLGLRLIYFSYDVKMKEKGDIPEGYSVSREKKERFSLILESASTNQTSMYLCASNGQYQETQYFGPGTRLLVL.

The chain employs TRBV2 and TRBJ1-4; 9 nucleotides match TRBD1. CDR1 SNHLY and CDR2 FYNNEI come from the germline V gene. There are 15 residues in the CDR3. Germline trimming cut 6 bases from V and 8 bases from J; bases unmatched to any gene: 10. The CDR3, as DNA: TGTGCCAGCAGCGGCATGGACAGGGGTGGCGAAAAACTGTTTTTT. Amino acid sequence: CASSGMDRGGEKLFF. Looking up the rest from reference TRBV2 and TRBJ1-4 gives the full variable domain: EPEVTQTPSHQVTQMGQEVILRCVPISNHLYFYWYRQILGQKVEFLVSFYNNEISEKSEIFDDQFSVERPDGSNFTLKIRSTKLEDSAMYFCASSGMDRGGEKLFFGSGTQLSVL.

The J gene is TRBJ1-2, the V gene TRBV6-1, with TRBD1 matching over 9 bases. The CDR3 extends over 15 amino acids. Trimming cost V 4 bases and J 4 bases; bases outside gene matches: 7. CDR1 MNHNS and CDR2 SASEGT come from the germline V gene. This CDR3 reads CASSANRGQVYGYTF. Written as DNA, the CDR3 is TGTGCCAGCAGTGCAAACAGGGGGCAGGTCTATGGCTACACCTTC.

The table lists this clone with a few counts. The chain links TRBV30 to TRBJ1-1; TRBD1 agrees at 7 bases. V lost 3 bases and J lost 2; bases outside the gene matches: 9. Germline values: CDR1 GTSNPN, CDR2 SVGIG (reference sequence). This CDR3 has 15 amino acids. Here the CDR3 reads CAWRGDQGGNTEAFF. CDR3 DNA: TGTGCCTGGAGAGGGGACCAGGGGGGCAACACTGAAGCTTTCTTT. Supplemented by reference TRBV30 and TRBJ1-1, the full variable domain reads SQTIHQWPATLVQPVGSPLSLECTVEGTSNPNLYWYRQAAGRGLQLLFYSVGIGQISSEVPQNLSASRPQDRQFILSSKKLLLSDSGFYLCAWRGDQGGNTEAFFGQGTRLTVV.

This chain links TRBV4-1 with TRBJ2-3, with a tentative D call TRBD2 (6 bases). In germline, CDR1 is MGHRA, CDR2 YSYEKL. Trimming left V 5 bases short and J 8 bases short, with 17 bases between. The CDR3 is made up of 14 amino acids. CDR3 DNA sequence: TGCGCCAGCAGCTTACGACTAGAAGAGGGTACGCAGTATTTT. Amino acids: CASSLRLEEGTQYF.

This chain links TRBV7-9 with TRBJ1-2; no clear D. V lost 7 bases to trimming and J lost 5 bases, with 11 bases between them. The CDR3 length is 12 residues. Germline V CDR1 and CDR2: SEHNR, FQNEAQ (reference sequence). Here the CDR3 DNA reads TGTGCCAGCACGAGCGGACCTTATGGCTACACCTTC. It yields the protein CASTSGPYGYTF.

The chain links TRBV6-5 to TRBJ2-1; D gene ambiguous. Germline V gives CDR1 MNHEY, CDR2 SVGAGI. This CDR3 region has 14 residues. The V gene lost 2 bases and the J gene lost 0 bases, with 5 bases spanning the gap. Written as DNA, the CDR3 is TGTGCCAGCAGTTACAGGAGCTCCTACAATGAGCAGTTCTTC. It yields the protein CASSYRSSYNEQFF.

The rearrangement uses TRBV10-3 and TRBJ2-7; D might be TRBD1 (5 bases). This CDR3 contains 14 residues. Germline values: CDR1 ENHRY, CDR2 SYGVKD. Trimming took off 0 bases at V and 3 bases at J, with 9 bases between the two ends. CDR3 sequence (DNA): TGTGCCATCAGTGAGTCCCGGACAATCTACGAGCAGTACTTC. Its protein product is CAISESRTIYEQYF.

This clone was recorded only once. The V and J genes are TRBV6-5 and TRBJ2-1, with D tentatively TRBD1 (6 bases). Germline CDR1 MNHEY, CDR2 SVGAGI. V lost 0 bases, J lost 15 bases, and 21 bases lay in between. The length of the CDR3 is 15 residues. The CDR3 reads CASSYSYSGASWRFF. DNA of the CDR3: TGTGCCAGCAGTTACTCGTATTCAGGGGCCTCTTGGCGGTTCTTC.

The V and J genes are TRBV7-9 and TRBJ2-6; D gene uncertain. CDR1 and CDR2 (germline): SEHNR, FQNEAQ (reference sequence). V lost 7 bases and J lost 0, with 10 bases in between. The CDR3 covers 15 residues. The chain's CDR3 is CASTHKNSGANVLTF. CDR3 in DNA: TGTGCCAGCACGCACAAAAACTCTGGGGCCAACGTCCTGACTTTC.

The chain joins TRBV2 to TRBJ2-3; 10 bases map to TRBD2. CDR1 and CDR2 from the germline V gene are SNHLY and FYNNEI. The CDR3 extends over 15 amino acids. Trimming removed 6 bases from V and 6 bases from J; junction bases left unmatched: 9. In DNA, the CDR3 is TGTGCCAGCAGACCTCGTAGCGGGGGGTTTGATACGCAGTATTTT. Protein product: CASRPRSGGFDTQYF.

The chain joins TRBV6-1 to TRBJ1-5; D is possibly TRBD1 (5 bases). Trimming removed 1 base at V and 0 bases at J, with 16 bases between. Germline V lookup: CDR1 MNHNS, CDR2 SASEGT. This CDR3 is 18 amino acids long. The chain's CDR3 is CASSEGRTGGDSNQPQHF. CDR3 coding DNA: TGTGCCAGCAGTGAAGGGAGGACTGGGGGGGATAGCAATCAGCCCCAGCATTTT.

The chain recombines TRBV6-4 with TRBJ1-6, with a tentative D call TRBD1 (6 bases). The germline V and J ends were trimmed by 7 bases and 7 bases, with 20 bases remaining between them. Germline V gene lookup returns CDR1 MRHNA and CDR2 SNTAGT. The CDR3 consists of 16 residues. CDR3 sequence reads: CASKNTGGTLNSPLHF. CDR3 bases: TGTGCCAGCAAGAATACCGGGGGGACACTCAATTCACCCCTCCACTTT.

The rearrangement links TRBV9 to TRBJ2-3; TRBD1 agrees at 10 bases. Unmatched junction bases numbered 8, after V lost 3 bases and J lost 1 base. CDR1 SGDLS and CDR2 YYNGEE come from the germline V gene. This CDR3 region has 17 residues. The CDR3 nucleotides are TGTGCCAGCAGCGAAGGACAGGGGGGGGTCGGCACAGATACGCAGTATTTT. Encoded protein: CASSEGQGGVGTDTQYF.

This CDR3 reads CAWIPTGGTDTQYF. Here the CDR3 DNA reads TGTGCCTGGATTCCGACAGGGGGCACAGATACGCAGTATTTT. The J gene is TRBJ2-3, the V gene TRBV30; the match to TRBD1 covers 8 bases. The V segment lost 4 bases and the J segment 1 base; nucleotides outside the gene matches: 4. This CDR3 comprises 14 residues. The V gene's germline CDR1 is GTSNPN and CDR2 SVGIG (reference sequence). The entire variable domain, with the rest obtained from reference TRBV30 and TRBJ2-3, is as follows: SQTIHQWPATLVQPVGSPLSLECTVEGTSNPNLYWYRQAAGRGLQLLFYSVGIGQISSEVPQNLSASRPQDRQFILSSKKLLLSDSGFYLCAWIPTGGTDTQYFGPGTRLTVL.

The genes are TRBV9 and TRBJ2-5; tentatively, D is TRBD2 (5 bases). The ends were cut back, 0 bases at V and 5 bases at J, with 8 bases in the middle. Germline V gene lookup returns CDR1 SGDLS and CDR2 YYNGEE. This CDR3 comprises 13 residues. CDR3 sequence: CASSVASRETQYF. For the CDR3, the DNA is TGTGCCAGCAGCGTAGCTAGCCGGGAGACCCAGTACTTC.

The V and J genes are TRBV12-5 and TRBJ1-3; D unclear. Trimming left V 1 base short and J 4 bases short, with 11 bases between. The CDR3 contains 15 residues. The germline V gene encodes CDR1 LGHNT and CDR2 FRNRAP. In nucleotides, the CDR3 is TGTGCTAGTGGTTTGGCAAGAGGGTTGGGAAACACCATATATTTT. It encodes CASGLARGLGNTIYF.